This T cell receptor (beta chain) was identified during a study of blood T cell repertoires in COVID-19. Study details: Donors in the United States, Italy and Spain gave samples during acute or convalescent COVID-19. Sample material is recorded as cDNA or gDNA derived from T cells, B-cell-depleted T cells, or PBMCs.

The CDR3 is made up of 15 amino acids. In germline, CDR1 is SGHRS, CDR2 YFSETQ. Trimming took off 0 bases at V and 4 bases at J, with 13 bases between the two ends. In the authors' workflow: Nucleated cell number was recorded as an estimate derived from reference gene primer amplification. Measured with immunoSEQ multiplex PCR; TCRdb has only the in-frame clones, and not every one. V and J calls and clone size are copied from that table; D and trimming were computed from the DNA. The repertoire consists of around 280,000 clones, with around 90% occurring once and the leading ten covering around 2.2%. Worth noting for this clone: The sample contains more than one DNA sequence encoding this CDR3.

The sequenced sample consisted of peripheral blood. The chain uses TRBV5-1 and TRBJ1-1, with D possibly being TRBD1 (6 bases). This clonotype was obtained from a woman between 45 and 60 years old who had recovered from COVID-19. The CDR3 reads CASSLVGGAGTEAFF. CDR3 nucleotide sequence: TGCGCCAGCAGCTTGGTTGGGGGCGCGGGCACTGAAGCTTTCTTT.